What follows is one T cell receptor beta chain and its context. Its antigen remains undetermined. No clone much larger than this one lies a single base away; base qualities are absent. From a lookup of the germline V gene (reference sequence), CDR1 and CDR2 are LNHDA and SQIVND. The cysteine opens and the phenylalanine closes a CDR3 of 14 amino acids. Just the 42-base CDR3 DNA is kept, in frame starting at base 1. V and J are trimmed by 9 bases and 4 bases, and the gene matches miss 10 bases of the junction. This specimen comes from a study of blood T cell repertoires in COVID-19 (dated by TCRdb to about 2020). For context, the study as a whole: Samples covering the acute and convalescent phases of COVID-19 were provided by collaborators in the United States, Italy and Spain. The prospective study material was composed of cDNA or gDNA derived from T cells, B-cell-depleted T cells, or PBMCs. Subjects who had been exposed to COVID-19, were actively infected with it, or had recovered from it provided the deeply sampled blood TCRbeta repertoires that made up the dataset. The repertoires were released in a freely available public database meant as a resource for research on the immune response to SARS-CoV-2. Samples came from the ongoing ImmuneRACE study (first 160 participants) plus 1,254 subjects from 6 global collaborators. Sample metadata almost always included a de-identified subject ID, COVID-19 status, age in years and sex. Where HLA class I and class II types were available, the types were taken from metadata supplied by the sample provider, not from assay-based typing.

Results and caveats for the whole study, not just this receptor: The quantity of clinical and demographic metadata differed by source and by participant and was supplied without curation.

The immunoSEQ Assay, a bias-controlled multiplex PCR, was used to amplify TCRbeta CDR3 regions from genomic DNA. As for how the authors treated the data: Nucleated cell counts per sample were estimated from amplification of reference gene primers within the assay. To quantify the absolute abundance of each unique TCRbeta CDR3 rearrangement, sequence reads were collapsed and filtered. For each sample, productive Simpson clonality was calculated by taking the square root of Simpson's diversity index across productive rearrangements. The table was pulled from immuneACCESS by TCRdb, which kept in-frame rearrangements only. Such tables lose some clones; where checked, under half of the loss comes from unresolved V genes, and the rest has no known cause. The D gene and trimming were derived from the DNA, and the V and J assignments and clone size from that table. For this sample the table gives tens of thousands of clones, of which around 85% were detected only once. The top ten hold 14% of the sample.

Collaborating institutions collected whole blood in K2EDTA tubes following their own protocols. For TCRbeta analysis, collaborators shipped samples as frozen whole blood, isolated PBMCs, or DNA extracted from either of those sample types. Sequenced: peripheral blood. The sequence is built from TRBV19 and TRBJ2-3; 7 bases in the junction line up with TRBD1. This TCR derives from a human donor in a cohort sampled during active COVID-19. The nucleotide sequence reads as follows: TGTGCCAGCACGCTAAGGGGGCCGGCAGATACGCAGTATTTT. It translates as CASTLRGPADTQYF.